Listed below are T cell receptor beta chains from one sample, sequenced in a study of blood T cells in healthy people across ages. MiXCR, run by TCRdb on the 5' RACE reads, gives a single entry per CDR3 protein. The table lists hundreds of thousands of distinct CDR3 sequences, around 31% of them singletons, with around 16% in the top ten. Sequencing was performed on blood. These receptors came from a woman over 75 in good health. CDR3s include the opening cysteine and the closing phenylalanine or tryptophan. A D gene is named only where the DNA matches it firmly. Clone size is stated in some rows and not others, as once, few, many or a class when expanded.

clone_size j_call d_call v_call cdr3_aa cdr3_nt
many TRBJ2-1 NA TRBV4-1 CASSPPWGDEQFF TGCGCCAGCAGCCCCCCGTGGGGGGATGAGCAGTTCTTC
NA TRBJ2-7 NA TRBV6-1 CASSEGTRDPDEQYF TGTGCCAGCAGTGAAGGGACCAGGGATCCCGATGAGCAGTACTTC
many TRBJ1-2 NA TRBV2 CASSPGLVDYGYTF TGTGCCAGCAGTCCCGGACTGGTAGACTATGGCTACACCTTC
many TRBJ2-1 TRBD2 TRBV20-1 CSARGGLATDQSYNEQFF TGCAGTGCTAGAGGGGGACTAGCGACTGACCAAAGCTACAATGAGCAGTTCTTC
NA TRBJ1-1 NA TRBV5-1 CASSLAGRTMNTEAFF TGCGCCAGCAGCTTGGCCGGGCGAACCATGAACACTGAAGCTTTCTTT
many TRBJ2-5 TRBD2 TRBV6-9 CASSYWGGLGTSGGPHETQYF TGTGCCAGCAGTTATTGGGGCGGCTTAGGGACTAGCGGGGGGCCCCACGAGACCCAGTACTTC
many TRBJ2-7 NA TRBV6-2/TRBV6-3 CASSYPGGSEEQYF TGTGCCAGCAGTTATCCCGGGGGCTCCGAGGAGCAGTACTTC
NA TRBJ2-1 TRBD2 TRBV20-1 CSAAGLAGGNEQFF TGCAGTGCTGCGGGACTAGCGGGGGGCAATGAGCAGTTCTTC
NA TRBJ1-1 TRBD1 TRBV20-1 CSARAHRGGTEAFF TGCAGTGCTAGGGCACACAGGGGTGGCACTGAAGCTTTCTTT
many TRBJ2-5 NA TRBV7-2 CASSLAATVGQETQYF TGTGCCAGCAGCTTAGCAGCGACGGTGGGTCAAGAGACCCAGTACTTC
many TRBJ2-7 NA TRBV4-2 CASSQGGLRGYEQYF TGTGCCAGCAGCCAAGGGGGACTTCGGGGTTACGAGCAGTACTTC
NA TRBJ1-5 TRBD1 TRBV3-1 CASSQGGMDRGSQPQHF TGTGCCAGCAGCCAAGGGGGCATGGACAGGGGGAGTCAGCCCCAGCATTTT
many TRBJ2-1 NA TRBV5-5 CASSLGPYNEQFF TGTGCCAGCAGCCTGGGACCCTACAATGAGCAGTTCTTC
NA TRBJ2-3 TRBD1 TRBV2 CASSLGTGSTDTRYF TGTGCCAGCAGTCTTGGGACAGGAAGCACAGATACGCGGTATTTT
many TRBJ1-6 NA TRBV19 CASGLRADNSPLHF TGTGCCAGTGGCCTTAGGGCCGATAATTCACCCCTCCACTTT
many TRBJ1-6 TRBD1 TRBV15 CATSRDPPGQAGSPLHF TGTGCCACCAGCAGAGACCCCCCGGGACAGGCTGGCTCACCCCTCCACTTT
NA TRBJ1-1 NA TRBV20-1 CSAGDGNTEAFF TGCAGTGCTGGTGACGGAAACACTGAAGCTTTCTTT
few TRBJ2-7 NA TRBV6-1 CASMVRGMNYEQYF TGTGCCAGCATGGTCCGAGGGATGAACTACGAGCAGTACTTC
NA TRBJ2-7 TRBD2 TRBV30 CAWRPTSGGSYEQYF TGTGCCTGGAGGCCGACTAGCGGGGGATCCTACGAGCAGTACTTC
few TRBJ2-1 NA TRBV5-1 CASSPRDSSYNEQFF TGCGCCAGCAGCCCCCGCGACAGCTCCTACAATGAGCAGTTCTTC
NA TRBJ1-5 NA TRBV6-1 CASTFRRTAYSNQPQHF TGTGCCAGCACCTTCCGGAGGACAGCGTATAGCAATCAGCCCCAGCATTTT
few TRBJ1-6 NA TRBV6-5 CASSPQSLSNSPLHF TGTGCCAGCAGTCCACAAAGTTTGAGTAATTCACCCCTCCACTTT
many TRBJ1-1 NA TRBV29-1 CSATRGGGTTEAFF TGCAGCGCCACTCGGGGAGGGGGAACCACTGAAGCTTTCTTT
many TRBJ2-3 NA TRBV7-9 CASSFHPGLTSTDTQYF TGTGCCAGCAGCTTCCATCCGGGGTTGACTAGCACAGATACGCAGTATTTT
few TRBJ2-3 NA TRBV7-2 CASSIRGTQYF TGTGCCAGCAGCATTAGAGGTACGCAGTATTTT
NA TRBJ2-5 NA TRBV20-1 CSTGGDTLPRETQYF TGCAGTACGGGCGGGGACACCCTCCCGCGGGAGACCCAGTACTTC
many TRBJ1-5 NA TRBV15 CATSAHGSGQPQHF TGTGCCACCAGCGCACACGGTTCGGGTCAGCCCCAGCATTTT
NA TRBJ2-1 NA TRBV6-1 CASSSTGDYNEQFF TGTGCCAGCAGTTCAACGGGAGATTACAATGAGCAGTTCTTC
NA TRBJ2-7 NA TRBV6-6 CASSPTGNDYEQYF TGTGCCAGCAGTCCGACCGGGAACGACTACGAGCAGTACTTC
few TRBJ1-6 TRBD1 TRBV18 CASSLSPGTGSPLHF TGTGCCAGCTCACTCTCTCCCGGGACAGGGTCACCCCTCCACTTT
once TRBJ2-3 NA TRBV7-2 CASSLDSRYTQYF TGTGCCAGCAGCTTGGACTCCAGGTATACGCAGTATTTT
NA TRBJ2-5 NA TRBV5-1 CAGSLQGPETQYF TGCGCCGGCAGCTTGCAGGGACCAGAGACCCAGTACTTC
many TRBJ1-2 NA TRBV28 CASIPGRFGGYTF TGTGCCAGCATTCCGGGACGCTTCGGAGGCTACACCTTC
many TRBJ2-3 TRBD1 TRBV13 CASSSRDRVADTQYF TGTGCCAGCAGTTCCCGGGACAGGGTGGCAGATACGCAGTATTTT
NA TRBJ1-2 TRBD1 TRBV4-3 CASSQETGQLNYGYIF TGCGCCAGCAGCCAAGAGACAGGGCAACTTAACTATGGCTACATCTTC
many TRBJ2-6 NA TRBV28 CASSFPRGSGANVLTF TGTGCCAGCAGTTTCCCTCGTGGCTCTGGGGCCAACGTCCTGACTTTC
many TRBJ2-5 TRBD2 TRBV20-1 CSATPSAGPGGETQYF TGCAGTGCTACACCCTCAGCGGGGCCCGGGGGGGAGACCCAGTACTTC
many TRBJ2-3 NA TRBV5-5 CASTGRDTQYF TGTGCCAGCACCGGTCGCGATACGCAGTATTTT
NA TRBJ1-5 NA TRBV7-8 CASSLGGWTQNHPQHF TGTGCCAGCAGCTTAGGGGGTTGGACTCAGAATCACCCCCAGCATTTT
many TRBJ2-3 TRBD2 TRBV3-1 CASSQSPSGGTDTQYF TGTGCCAGCAGCCAATCTCCCAGCGGGGGGACAGATACGCAGTATTTT
NA TRBJ2-5 TRBD2 TRBV20-1 CSAQDYAETSGQETQYF TGCAGTGCTCAAGACTATGCCGAGACTAGCGGCCAAGAGACCCAGTACTTC
NA TRBJ1-1 TRBD1 TRBV11-2 CASSFWTGVGDTEAFF TGTGCCAGCAGCTTTTGGACAGGGGTGGGAGACACTGAAGCTTTCTTT
NA TRBJ2-4 TRBD2 TRBV20-1 CSARGLAGGVGKNIQYF TGCAGTGCTAGGGGACTAGCGGGGGGTGTGGGCAAAAACATTCAGTACTTC